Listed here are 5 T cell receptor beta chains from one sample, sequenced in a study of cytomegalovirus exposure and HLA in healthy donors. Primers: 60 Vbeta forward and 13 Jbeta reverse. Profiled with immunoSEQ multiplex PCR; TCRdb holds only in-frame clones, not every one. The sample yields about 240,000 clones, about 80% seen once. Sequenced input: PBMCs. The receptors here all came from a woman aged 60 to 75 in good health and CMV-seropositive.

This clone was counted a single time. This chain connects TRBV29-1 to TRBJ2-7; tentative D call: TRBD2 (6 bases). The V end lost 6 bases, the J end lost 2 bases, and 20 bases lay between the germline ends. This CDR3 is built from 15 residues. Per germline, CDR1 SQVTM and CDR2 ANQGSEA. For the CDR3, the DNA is TGCAGCGTCGCACTCTCGGGGCGGGGTACCTACGAGCAGTACTTC. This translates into CSVALSGRGTYEQYF.

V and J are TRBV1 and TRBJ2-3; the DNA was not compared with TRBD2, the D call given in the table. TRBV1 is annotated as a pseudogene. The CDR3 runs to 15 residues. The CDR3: CTSSPRGLNTDTQYF. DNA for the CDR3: TGCACCAGCAGCCCAAGGGGACTCAACACAGATACGCAGTATTTT.

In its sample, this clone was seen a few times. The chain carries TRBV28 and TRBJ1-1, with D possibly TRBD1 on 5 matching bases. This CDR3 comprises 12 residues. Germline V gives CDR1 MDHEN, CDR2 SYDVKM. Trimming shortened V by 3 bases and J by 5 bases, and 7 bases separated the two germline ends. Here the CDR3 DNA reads TGTGCCAGCAGTTTTCCAGGGACTGAAGCTTTCTTT. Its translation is CASSFPGTEAFF.

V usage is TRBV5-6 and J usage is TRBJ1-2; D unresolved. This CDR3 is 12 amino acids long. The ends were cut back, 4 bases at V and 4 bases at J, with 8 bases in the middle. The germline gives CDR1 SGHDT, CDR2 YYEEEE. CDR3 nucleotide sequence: TGTGCCAGCAGCGTTACGGGCTATGGCTACACCTTC. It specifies CASSVTGYGYTF.

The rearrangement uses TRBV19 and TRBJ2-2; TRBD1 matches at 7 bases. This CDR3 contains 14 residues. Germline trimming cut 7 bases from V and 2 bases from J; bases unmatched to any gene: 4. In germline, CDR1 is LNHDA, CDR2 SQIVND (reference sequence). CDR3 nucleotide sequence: TGTGCCAGTATGGGACAGCGCAACACCGGGGAGCTGTTTTTT. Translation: CASMGQRNTGELFF. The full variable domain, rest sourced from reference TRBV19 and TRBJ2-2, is DGGITQSPKYLFRKEGQNVTLSCEQNLNHDAMYWYRQDPGQGLRLIYYSQIVNDFQKGDIAEGYSVSREKKESFPLTVTSAQKNPTAFYLCASMGQRNTGELFFGEGSRLTVL.